This note documents a single TCR beta chain sequence. As yet, its antigen is unknown. Between the trimmed V and J ends, which lost 0 bases and 6 bases, there was a span of 9 bases. This CDR3 region has 14 residues. Germline lookup yields CDR1 LGHNA and CDR2 YNFKEQ. The data were obtained in a study of a mutant IDH1 vaccine in newly diagnosed glioma. Study context: Eight vaccinations reached patients in weeks 1, 3, 5, 7, 11, 15, 19 and 23.

The sample's time point: week 23, last vaccination. Vaccinated patients received 300 ug of mutant IDH1 20-mer peptide per dose, with topical imiquimod. The data were produced by immunoSEQ multiplex PCR, yet TCRdb's version contains in-frame clones alone and is incomplete. This sample carries 60,000 or so clones, approximately 85% of them seen once, and the ten largest clones take about 4%. The sequences come from PBMCs, collected from a glioma patient whose treatment included an IDH1 peptide vaccine. This chain connects TRBV4-2 to TRBJ2-1; no clear D. The receptor comes from a man younger than 45 with glioma. This chain's CDR3 is CASSQDLMGNEQFF. CDR3 sequence (DNA): TGTGCCAGCAGCCAAGATCTAATGGGCAATGAGCAGTTCTTC.